The 7 T cell receptor beta chains listed next were all sequenced from one sample in a study of Ad26.COV2.S vaccination and SARS-CoV-2 variants. Treatment: some 20 received Ad26.COV2.S at low or high dose, single or two shots; a few received placebo; per-sample allocation not given. Samples analyzed were those drawn on day 63 after the first vaccine or placebo injection. Sequenced by immunoSEQ multiplex PCR; TCRdb stores in-frame clones only, minus some. The data contain about 680,000 clones, 89% of them singletons. The source was peripheral blood, collected in a trial of Ad26.COV2.S vaccine versus placebo. These TCRs come from a person between 18 and 60 years old who received the Ad26.COV2.S COVID-19 vaccine or a placebo.

The V call is TRBV7-9, the J call TRBJ1-3; perhaps TRBD1 as D (6 bases). The CDR3 sequence is 18 residues long. Germline V gene sequence: CDR1 SEHNR, CDR2 FQNEAQ (reference sequence). Trimming shortened V by 5 bases and J by 0 bases, and 20 bases separated the two germline ends. The CDR3 bases are TGTGCCAGCAGCGACTTTTTAGTCAGGGGTAACTCTGGAAACACCATATATTTT. Translated, it gives CASSDFLVRGNSGNTIYF.

The chain has TRBV7-9 and TRBJ2-5, with 9 bases matching TRBD2. Germline CDR1 and CDR2: SEHNR and FQNEAQ (reference sequence). With 1 base clipped from V and 5 bases from J, the junction kept 2 bases outside the gene matches. This CDR3 contains 14 residues. The CDR3 nucleotides read TGTGCCAGCAGCTTAGGAGCGGGGGGCGAGACCCAGTACTTC. It is translated as CASSLGAGGETQYF.

Note on this clone: Because the CDR3's place on the DNA is in doubt, the DNA is left out and the CDR3 is given as listed by TCRdb. This chain uses TRBV2 with TRBJ2-7. The germline CDR1 and CDR2 sequences are SNHLY and FYNNEI. With termini counted, the CDR3 has 12 amino acids. This chain's CDR3 is CASILGSYEQYF.

V gene TRBV19 combines with J gene TRBJ2-1; tentative D call: TRBD1 (5 bases). Looked up from germline, CDR1 is LNHDA and CDR2 is SQIVND (reference sequence). This CDR3 is built from 13 residues. V lost 3 bases to trimming and J lost 8 bases, with 11 bases between them. CDR3 residues: CASSIQGSDEQFF. CDR3 DNA sequence: TGTGCCAGTAGTATTCAGGGATCGGATGAGCAGTTCTTC.

This clone was counted at least ten times. The chain employs TRBV6-5 and TRBJ2-1; TRBD1 aligns across 7 bases. The CDR3 sequence is 12 residues long. J gave up 9 bases and V 6 bases, and 5 bases lay outside the gene matches. The germline V gene encodes CDR1 MNHEY and CDR2 SVGAGI. The CDR3 nucleotides read TGTGCCAGCAGCCCCGACAGGGCTGAGCAGTTCTTC. Its translation is CASSPDRAEQFF.

The rearrangement uses TRBV19 and TRBJ2-2, with TRBD2 matching over 8 bases. Germline CDR1 reads LNHDA; CDR2 reads SQIVND (reference sequence). The CDR3 totals 15 residues. Germline trimming cut 4 bases from V and 4 bases from J; bases unmatched to any gene: 5. DNA for the CDR3: TGTGCCAGTAGTACGGGGCTAGCGGGCACCGGGGAGCTGTTTTTT. Its translation is CASSTGLAGTGELFF.

CDR3 in DNA: TGTGCCAGCAGTGCGACTAGCGGGAGGGTCTACGAGCAGTACTTC. Its translation: CASSATSGRVYEQYF. The chain has TRBV6-2 or TRBV6-3 and TRBJ2-7; 14 bases agree with TRBD2. Germline lookup yields CDR1 MNHEY and CDR2 SVGEGT. The CDR3 loop spans 15 amino acids. V shed 5 bases, J shed 3 bases, and the junction held 3 bases outside the gene matches.